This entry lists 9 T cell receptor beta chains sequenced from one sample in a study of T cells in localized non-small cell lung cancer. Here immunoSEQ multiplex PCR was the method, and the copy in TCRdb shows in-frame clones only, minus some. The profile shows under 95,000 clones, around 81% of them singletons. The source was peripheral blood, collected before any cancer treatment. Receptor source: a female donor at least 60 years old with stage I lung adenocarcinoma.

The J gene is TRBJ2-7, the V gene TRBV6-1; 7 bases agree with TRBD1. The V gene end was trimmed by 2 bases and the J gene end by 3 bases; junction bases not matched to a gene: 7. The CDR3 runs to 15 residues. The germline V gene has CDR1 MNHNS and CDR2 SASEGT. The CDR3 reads CASSEIRTGHYEQYF. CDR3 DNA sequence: TGTGCCAGCAGTGAAATTCGGACAGGCCACTACGAGCAGTACTTC.

CDR3 sequence: CASSALMYEQYF. The CDR3 DNA sequence: TGTGCCAGCAGCGCTTTGATGTACGAGCAGTACTTC. This chain uses TRBV7-9 with TRBJ2-7; D is uncertain. CDR3 length: 12 residues. The germline CDR1 and CDR2 sequences are SEHNR and FQNEAQ (reference sequence). With 5 bases removed from V and 4 bases from J, the gap between germline ends came to 9 bases.

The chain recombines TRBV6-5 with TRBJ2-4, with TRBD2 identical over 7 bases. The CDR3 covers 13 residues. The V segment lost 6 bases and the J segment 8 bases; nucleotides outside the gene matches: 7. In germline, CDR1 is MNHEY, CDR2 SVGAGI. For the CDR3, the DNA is TGTGCCAGCAGCTCCCCGGGGAGGGACATTCAGTACTTC. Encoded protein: CASSSPGRDIQYF.

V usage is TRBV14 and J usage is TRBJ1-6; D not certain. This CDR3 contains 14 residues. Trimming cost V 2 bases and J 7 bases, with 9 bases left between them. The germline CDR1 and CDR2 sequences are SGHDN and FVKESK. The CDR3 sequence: CASSQQVSNSPLHF. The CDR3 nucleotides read TGTGCCAGCAGCCAACAAGTGAGCAATTCACCCCTCCACTTT.

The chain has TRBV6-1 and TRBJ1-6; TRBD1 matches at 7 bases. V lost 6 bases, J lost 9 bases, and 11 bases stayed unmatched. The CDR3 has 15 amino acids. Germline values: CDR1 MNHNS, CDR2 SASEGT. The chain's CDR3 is CASRGTGQPTSPLHF. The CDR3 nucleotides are TGTGCCAGCAGGGGAACGGGACAGCCAACTTCACCCCTCCACTTT.

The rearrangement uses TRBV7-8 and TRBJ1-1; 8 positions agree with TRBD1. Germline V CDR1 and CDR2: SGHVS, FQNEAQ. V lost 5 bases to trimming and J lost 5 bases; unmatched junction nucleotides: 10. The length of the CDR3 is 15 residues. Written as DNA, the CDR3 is TGTGCCAGCAGCAAACGGGACAGGAGACGGACTGAAGCTTTCTTT. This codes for CASSKRDRRRTEAFF.

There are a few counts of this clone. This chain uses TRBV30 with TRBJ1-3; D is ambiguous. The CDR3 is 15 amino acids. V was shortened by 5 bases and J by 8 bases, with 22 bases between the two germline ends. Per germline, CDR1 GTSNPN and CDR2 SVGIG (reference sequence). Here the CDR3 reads CAWQATRTRADTIYF. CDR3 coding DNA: TGTGCCTGGCAAGCTACGAGGACGAGAGCGGACACCATATATTTT. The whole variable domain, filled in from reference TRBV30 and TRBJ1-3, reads SQTIHQWPATLVQPVGSPLSLECTVEGTSNPNLYWYRQAAGRGLQLLFYSVGIGQISSEVPQNLSASRPQDRQFILSSKKLLLSDSGFYLCAWQATRTRADTIYFGEGSWLTVV.

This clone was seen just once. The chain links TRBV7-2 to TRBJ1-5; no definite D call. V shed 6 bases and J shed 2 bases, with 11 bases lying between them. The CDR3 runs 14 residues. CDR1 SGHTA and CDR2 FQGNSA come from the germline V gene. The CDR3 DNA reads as TGTGCCAGCAGTCGAGACTCGCGCAATCAGCCCCAGCATTTT. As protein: CASSRDSRNQPQHF.

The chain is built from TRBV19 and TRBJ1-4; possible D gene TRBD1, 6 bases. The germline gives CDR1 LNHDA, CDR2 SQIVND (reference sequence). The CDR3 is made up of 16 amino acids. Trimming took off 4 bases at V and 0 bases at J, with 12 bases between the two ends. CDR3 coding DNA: TGTGCCAGTAGTAAGGACAGCCCCGCAACTAATGAAAAACTGTTTTTT. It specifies CASSKDSPATNEKLFF.